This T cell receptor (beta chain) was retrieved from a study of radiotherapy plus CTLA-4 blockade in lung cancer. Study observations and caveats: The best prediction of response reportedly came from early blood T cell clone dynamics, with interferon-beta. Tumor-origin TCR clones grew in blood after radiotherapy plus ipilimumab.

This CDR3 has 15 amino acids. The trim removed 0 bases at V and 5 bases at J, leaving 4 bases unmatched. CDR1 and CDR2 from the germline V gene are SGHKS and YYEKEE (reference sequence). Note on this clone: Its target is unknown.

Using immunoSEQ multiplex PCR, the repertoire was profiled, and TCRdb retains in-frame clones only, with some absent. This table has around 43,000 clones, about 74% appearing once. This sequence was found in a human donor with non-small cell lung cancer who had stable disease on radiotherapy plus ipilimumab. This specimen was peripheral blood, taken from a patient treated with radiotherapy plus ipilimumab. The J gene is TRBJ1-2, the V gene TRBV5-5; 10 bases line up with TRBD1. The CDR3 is CASSLATGGNYGYTF. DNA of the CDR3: TGTGCCAGCAGCTTGGCGACAGGGGGCAATTATGGCTACACCTTC.